This entry describes one T cell receptor beta chain. Antigen: not known. Time point defined: baseline pretreatment blood. Described treatment: 15 Gy SBRT to primary tumor, nephrectomy 4 weeks later. The tumor was a clear cell renal cell carcinoma. Only in-frame clones appear in the TCRdb table, and some are missing; sequencing was by immunoSEQ multiplex PCR. The sample shows over 85,000 clones, roughly four fifths of them seen only once. V lost 4 bases, J lost 7 bases, and 10 bases stayed unmatched. Germline V gives CDR1 MNHNS, CDR2 SASEGT. The CDR3 runs to 16 residues. This entry is derived from a study of radiation and T cells in renal cell carcinoma. Study-wide results and limits: Top tumor clonotypes rose in blood 2 weeks post-radiation, then contracted. No pretreatment tumor biopsies were available for baseline clonotypes.

The TCR was taken from a man between 60 and 75 years old with renal cell carcinoma. The sequences come from blood, collected from a patient whose treatment included radiotherapy and nephrectomy. The V and J genes are TRBV6-1 and TRBJ2-7, with 13 bases that match TRBD2. CDR3 in amino acids: CASSGVGTSGMREQYF. In DNA form, the CDR3 reads TGTGCCAGCAGTGGGGTGGGGACTAGCGGGATGAGGGAGCAGTACTTC.